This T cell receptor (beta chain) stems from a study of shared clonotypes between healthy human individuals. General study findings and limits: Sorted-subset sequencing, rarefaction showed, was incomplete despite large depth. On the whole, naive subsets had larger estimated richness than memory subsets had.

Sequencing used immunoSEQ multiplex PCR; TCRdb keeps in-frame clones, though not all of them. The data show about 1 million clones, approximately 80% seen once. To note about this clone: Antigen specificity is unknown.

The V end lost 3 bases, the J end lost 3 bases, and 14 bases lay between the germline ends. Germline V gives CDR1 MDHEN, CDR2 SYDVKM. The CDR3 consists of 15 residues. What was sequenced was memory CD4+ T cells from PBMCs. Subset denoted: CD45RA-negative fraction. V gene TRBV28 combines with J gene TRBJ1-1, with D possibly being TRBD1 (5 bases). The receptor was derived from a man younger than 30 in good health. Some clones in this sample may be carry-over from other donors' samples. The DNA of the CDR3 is TGTGCCAGCAGTTTTTTCGGAGAGGGGCACACTGAAGCTTTCTTT. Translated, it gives CASSFFGEGHTEAFF.